The present TCR beta chain was sequenced within a study of shared clonotypes between healthy human individuals. Study summary: Plates per donor: three CD4 naive, three CD4 memory, two CD8 naive, one CD8 memory. General study results and limits: The study sampled only blood, and tissue repertoires likely differ. Sequencing depth was expected to influence donor clonotype sharing.

Naive CD8 isolation took CD45RO-negative cells positively selected for CCR7 and excluded terminally differentiated effector memory CD45RA+ cells. Assay execution took place at the deep level. Generated by immunoSEQ multiplex PCR, the TCRdb table keeps only in-frame clones and is missing some. The sample yields roughly 2.1 million clones, 93% seen once. CDR1 and CDR2 from the germline V gene are SEHNR and FQNEAQ (reference sequence). Trimming removed 4 bases from V and 10 bases from J, with 20 bases in between. The CDR3 totals 15 residues. Remarks on this clone: The antigen remains undetermined.

The sequenced material came from naive CD8+ T cells from PBMCs. This TCR came from a man between 18 and 35 years old in good health. Some clones in this sample may be carry-over from other donors' samples. This sequence joins TRBV7-9 and TRBJ2-1; TRBD2 might be the D (6 bases). The CDR3 sequence is CASSYTREAQFEQFF. The CDR3 region has the DNA TGTGCCAGCAGCTACACTAGGGAGGCCCAATTCGAGCAGTTCTTC.